These 27 T cell receptor beta chains originate from one sample sequenced in a study of T cell changes during pregnancy in multiple sclerosis. This table comes from immunoSEQ multiplex PCR, and its TCRdb copy is limited to in-frame clones, with some not included. The sample lists roughly 30,000 clones; about 88% were seen once. Specimen: CD8+ T cells from peripheral blood mononuclear cells, collected in the second trimester of pregnancy. These receptors all stem from a female donor with multiple sclerosis, enrolled in a pregnancy study.

The chain employs TRBV28 and TRBJ2-3; perhaps TRBD2 as D (6 bases). This CDR3 spans 16 amino acids. Trimming shortened V by 1 base and J by 4 bases, and 15 bases separated the two germline ends. Germline CDR1 is MDHEN and CDR2 is SYDVKM. The CDR3 loop is CASSLYGEVWADTQYF. The DNA for the CDR3 is TGTGCCAGCAGTTTATATGGGGAGGTGTGGGCAGATACGCAGTATTTT.

The rearrangement links TRBV9 to TRBJ1-5, with D tentatively TRBD1 (6 bases). Per the germline V gene, CDR1 is SGDLS and CDR2 is YYNGEE. CDR3 length: 14 amino acids. The V end was cut by 0 bases, the J end by 6 bases, with 10 bases between. As DNA, the CDR3 is TGTGCCAGCAGCGTAGGTGGGGGGGCTCAGCCCCAGCATTTT. Translation gives CASSVGGGAQPQHF.

This clone is a singleton in its sample. This CDR3 reads CASSKTTSGGARGTQYF. The CDR3 coding sequence is TGTGCCAGCAGTAAAACGACTAGCGGGGGGGCGAGGGGGACCCAGTACTTC. The J gene is TRBJ2-5, the V gene TRBV2; 14 bases map to TRBD2. The germline CDR1 and CDR2 sequences are SNHLY and FYNNEI. The CDR3 totals 17 residues. V was clipped by 5 bases and J by 7 bases; unmatched bases: 12.

The V gene is TRBV7-7, the J gene TRBJ2-3; TRBD2 is a possible D gene (5 bases). CDR1 is SSHAT, CDR2 FNYEAQ, per germline (reference sequence). The CDR3 covers 14 residues. V lost 5 bases, J lost 1 base, and 10 bases lay in between. DNA for the CDR3: TGTGCCAGCAGCCCCGGACTTCGCACAGATACGCAGTATTTT. It codes for CASSPGLRTDTQYF.

CDR3 nucleotides: TGTGCCAGTAGTAGAAACCGGGAACCCTACGAGCAGTACTTC. As protein: CASSRNREPYEQYF. The chain couples TRBV19 to TRBJ2-7; perhaps TRBD2 as D (5 bases). The germline V gene has CDR1 LNHDA and CDR2 SQIVND (reference sequence). V gave up 4 bases and J gave up 2 bases, with 12 bases separating them. This CDR3 region has 14 residues.

V usage is TRBV6-1 and J usage is TRBJ2-1; 8 bases agree with TRBD1. V dropped 4 bases and J dropped 15; count of bases not matched to a gene: 17. The V gene's germline CDR1 is MNHNS and CDR2 SASEGT. The CDR3 length is 15 residues. CDR3 sequence reads: CASSAPGTGSGRLFF. The CDR3 region has the DNA TGTGCCAGCAGTGCACCCGGGACAGGTTCTGGCCGCCTGTTCTTC.

This clone appeared a single time. The chain employs TRBV10-2 and TRBJ1-2; 9 bases are a match to TRBD1. Germline lookup yields CDR1 WSHSY and CDR2 SAAADI. The CDR3 totals 15 residues. The V and J ends lost 6 bases and 3 bases, in that order; junction bases with no gene match: 8. The CDR3 loop is CASSPGTGNHYGYTF. In nucleotides, the CDR3 is TGCGCCAGCAGCCCCGGGACAGGGAATCACTATGGCTACACCTTC.

The V and J genes are TRBV10-3 and TRBJ2-3, with 16 positions matching TRBD2. Per the germline V gene, CDR1 is ENHRY and CDR2 is SYGVKD. V shed 7 bases and J 2 bases; nucleotides not matched to a gene: 9. The CDR3 has 18 residues. CDR3 loop: CAINNPGLAGGDTDTQYF. CDR3 DNA sequence: TGTGCCATCAATAACCCGGGACTAGCGGGGGGGGACACAGATACGCAGTATTTT.

Written as DNA, the CDR3 is TGTGCCAGCAGCTACCCCGGACTAGCGGGAGGAATGGGAGAGCAGTACTTC. Protein product: CASSYPGLAGGMGEQYF. The chain combines TRBV7-9 with TRBJ2-7, with TRBD2 identical over 14 bases. The CDR3 length is 17 residues. J lost 7 bases, V lost 4 bases, and 12 bases had no gene match. In germline, CDR1 is SEHNR, CDR2 FQNEAQ (reference sequence).

The genes are TRBV9 and TRBJ1-1; maybe TRBD1 (5 bases). Looked up from germline, CDR1 is SGDLS and CDR2 is YYNGEE. The V end was cut by 4 bases, the J end by 4 bases, with 17 bases between. The CDR3 extends over 15 amino acids. CDR3 in DNA: TGTGCCAGCAGCCATCCCGTGCGGGGCGGCACTGAAGCTTTCTTT. Amino acid sequence: CASSHPVRGGTEAFF.

The V and J genes are TRBV6-4 and TRBJ1-1, with D hard to call. CDR3 length: 12 amino acids. V was trimmed by 6 bases and J by 8 bases, leaving 13 bases between them. Germline CDR1 and CDR2: MRHNA and SNTAGT. The CDR3 loop is CASSKRLREAFF. DNA for the CDR3: TGTGCCAGCAGCAAGAGGCTGCGGGAAGCTTTCTTT.

This sequence joins TRBV5-5 and TRBJ1-1, with D tentatively TRBD1 (5 bases). CDR1 is SGHKS, CDR2 YYEKEE, per germline (reference sequence). Deletions cut 2 bases from V and 6 bases from J, with 8 bases between. The CDR3 sequence is 12 residues long. CDR3 coding DNA: TGTGCCAGCAGCTTAACAGGAGCTGAAGCTTTCTTT. Protein: CASSLTGAEAFF.

This clone appeared a single time. V and J are TRBV4-2 and TRBJ2-6; D may be TRBD2 (6 bases). The germline V gene encodes CDR1 LGHNA and CDR2 YNFKEQ. V was shortened by 5 bases and J by 1 base, with 15 bases between the two germline ends. CDR3 length: 17 residues. The CDR3 spells CASSARDSGSGANVLTF. The CDR3 region has the DNA TGTGCCAGCAGCGCCCGGGACTCAGGTTCTGGGGCCAACGTCCTGACTTTC.

The chain employs TRBV27 and TRBJ1-2, with D uncertain. The CDR3 sequence is 15 residues long. Germline assignment: CDR1 MNHEY and CDR2 SMNVEV (reference sequence). Trimming pared 4 bases from V and 4 bases from J, leaving 16 bases between. The chain's CDR3 is CASSSIEMRGYGYTF. The CDR3, as DNA: TGTGCCAGCAGTTCTATCGAAATGCGGGGCTATGGCTACACCTTC.

The chain recombines TRBV29-1 with TRBJ2-1, with TRBD2 matching over 7 bases. The CDR3 is 17 amino acids. The V and J ends lost 5 bases and 0 bases, in that order; junction bases with no gene match: 13. Looked up from germline, CDR1 is SQVTM and CDR2 is ANQGSEA. The DNA of the CDR3 is TGCAGCGTTAATGGTATGGCGGGAGACATCTCCTACAATGAGCAGTTCTTC. Translation gives CSVNGMAGDISYNEQFF.

The genes are TRBV19 and TRBJ2-7; D possibly corresponds to TRBD1 (6 bases). Germline loops: CDR1 LNHDA, CDR2 SQIVND (reference sequence). This CDR3 spans 13 amino acids. V was shortened by 3 bases and J by 3 bases, with 9 bases between the two germline ends. The chain's CDR3 is CASSILTGYEQYF. DNA of the CDR3: TGTGCCAGTAGTATTCTGACAGGCTACGAGCAGTACTTC.

This clone appeared once. This sequence joins TRBV7-9 and TRBJ2-7; possible D gene TRBD2, 6 bases. Germline V CDR1 and CDR2: SEHNR, FQNEAQ (reference sequence). Trimming took 5 bases from V and 3 from J, leaving 20 bases between them. The CDR3 loop spans 16 amino acids. The CDR3 protein is CASSTTWGDRGYEQYF. The CDR3 nucleotides are TGTGCCAGCAGCACCACCTGGGGGGACCGGGGCTACGAGCAGTACTTC.

In its sample, this clone was seen a few times. The V and J genes are TRBV7-9 and TRBJ2-5, with a tentative D call TRBD2 (6 bases). CDR3 length equals 14 residues. Trimming cost V 4 bases and J 2 bases, with 11 bases left between them. The germline V gene encodes CDR1 SEHNR and CDR2 FQNEAQ (reference sequence). CDR3 nucleotide sequence: TGTGCCAGCAGCTCGGGACTTCCACAAGAGACCCAGTACTTC. Its protein is CASSSGLPQETQYF.

The rearrangement uses TRBV27 and TRBJ2-1, with 14 nucleotides matching TRBD2. The length of the CDR3 is 15 residues. Looked up from germline, CDR1 is MNHEY and CDR2 is SMNVEV (reference sequence). The J segment lost 10 bases and the V segment lost 5 bases, leaving 7 bases of the junction unmatched. The CDR3 DNA sequence: TGTGCCAGCAGTGTGGGACTAGCGGGAGTACGGGAGCAGTTCTTC. Translated, it gives CASSVGLAGVREQFF.

The J gene is TRBJ1-5, the V gene TRBV7-9; TRBD1 aligns across 7 bases. From germline, CDR1 is SEHNR and CDR2 FQNEAQ (reference sequence). This CDR3 is 15 amino acids long. V was clipped by 5 bases and J by 2 bases; unmatched bases: 6. The CDR3 sequence: CASSPPGTGNQPQHF. The DNA of the CDR3 is TGTGCCAGCAGCCCCCCCGGGACAGGCAATCAGCCCCAGCATTTT.

Written as DNA, the CDR3 is TGTGCCAGCAGTCGAGGTTCCTACAATGAGCAGTTCTTC. This gives the protein CASSRGSYNEQFF. The chain links TRBV27 to TRBJ2-1; no clear D gene. V lost 5 bases, J lost 1 base, and 6 bases lay in between. This CDR3 comprises 13 residues. CDR1 MNHEY and CDR2 SMNVEV come from the germline V gene (reference sequence).

This chain uses TRBV20-1 with TRBJ1-5, with D unclear. The CDR3 spans 11 residues. Per germline, CDR1 DFQATT and CDR2 SNEGSKA (reference sequence). The V end was cut by 5 bases, the J end by 5 bases, with 7 bases between. The CDR3 sequence: CSASNDQPQHF. Written as DNA, the CDR3 is TGCAGTGCTTCTAATGATCAGCCCCAGCATTTT.

This clone is medium-sized in the sample. V and J are TRBV15 and TRBJ2-1, with D perhaps TRBD1 (5 bases). CDR1 is LNHNV, CDR2 YYDKDF, per germline (reference sequence). This CDR3 has 13 residues. Trimming left V 4 bases short and J 15 bases short, with 19 bases between. CDR3 amino acids: CATSMLGAVGPFF. The DNA for the CDR3 is TGTGCCACCAGCATGCTTGGGGCGGTTGGGCCGTTCTTC.

This clone was detected a few times. The chain employs TRBV2 and TRBJ2-1; the D gene is possibly TRBD2 (6 bases). Trimming left V 6 bases short and J 7 bases short, with 19 bases between. The CDR3 is 15 amino acids. Germline loops: CDR1 SNHLY, CDR2 FYNNEI. The CDR3 reads CASRQPRDSFNEQFF. The CDR3 coding sequence is TGTGCCAGCAGACAACCCCGGGACTCCTTTAATGAGCAGTTCTTC.

CDR3 nucleotide sequence: TGTGCCAGCAGTCGACTAGCCCTGCACAATGAGCAGTTCTTC. It is translated as CASSRLALHNEQFF. This chain connects TRBV27 to TRBJ2-1; 7 bases are a match to TRBD2. V was pared by 5 bases and J by 5 bases, with 6 bases of the junction left unmatched. Germline loops: CDR1 MNHEY, CDR2 SMNVEV (reference sequence). The CDR3 extends over 14 amino acids.

The chain combines TRBV7-6 with TRBJ2-3; 13 positions match TRBD2. Unmatched junction bases numbered 2, after V lost 2 bases and J lost 6 bases. Germline V gene data show CDR1 as SGHVS and CDR2 as FNYEAQ. The CDR3 has 15 residues. The CDR3 DNA follows: TGTGCCAGCAGCTTAAGGACTAGCGGGAGTGATACGCAGTATTTT. It encodes CASSLRTSGSDTQYF.

The chain joins TRBV19 to TRBJ2-1; a possible D gene is TRBD1 (5 bases). The germline V gene encodes CDR1 LNHDA and CDR2 SQIVND (reference sequence). V shed 6 bases and J shed 8 bases, with 8 bases lying between them. This CDR3 contains 11 residues. This chain's CDR3 is CASRWGDEQFF. The CDR3 nucleotides are TGTGCCAGTAGGTGGGGCGATGAGCAGTTCTTC.